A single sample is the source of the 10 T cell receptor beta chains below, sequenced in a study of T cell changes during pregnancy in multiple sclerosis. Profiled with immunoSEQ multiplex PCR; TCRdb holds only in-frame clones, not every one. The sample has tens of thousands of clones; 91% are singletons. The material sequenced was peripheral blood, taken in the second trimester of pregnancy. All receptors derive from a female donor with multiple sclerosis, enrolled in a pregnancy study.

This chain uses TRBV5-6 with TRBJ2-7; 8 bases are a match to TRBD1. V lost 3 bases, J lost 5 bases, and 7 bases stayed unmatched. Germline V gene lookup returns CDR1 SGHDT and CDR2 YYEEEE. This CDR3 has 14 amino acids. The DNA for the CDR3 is TGTGCCAGCAGCTCGTTTGACAGGGGCAACGAGCAGTACTTC. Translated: CASSSFDRGNEQYF. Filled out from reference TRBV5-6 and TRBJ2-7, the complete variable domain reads DAGVTQSPTHLIKTRGQQVTLRCSPKSGHDTVSWYQQALGQGPQFIFQYYEEEERQRGNFPDRFSGHQFPNYSSELNVNALLLGDSALYLCASSSFDRGNEQYFGPGTRLTVT.

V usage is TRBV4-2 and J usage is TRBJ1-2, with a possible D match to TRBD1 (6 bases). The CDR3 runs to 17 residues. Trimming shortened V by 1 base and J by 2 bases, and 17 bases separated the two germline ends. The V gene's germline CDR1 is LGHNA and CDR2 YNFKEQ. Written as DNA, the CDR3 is TGTGCCAGCAGCCAAGCAACAGGGTATCGCGCCAACTATGGCTACACCTTC. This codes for CASSQATGYRANYGYTF.

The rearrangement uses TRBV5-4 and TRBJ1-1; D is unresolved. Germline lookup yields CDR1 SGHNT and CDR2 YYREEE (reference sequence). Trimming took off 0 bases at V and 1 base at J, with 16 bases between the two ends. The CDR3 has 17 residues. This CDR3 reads CASSLGVSIRRNTEAFF. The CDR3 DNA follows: TGTGCCAGCAGCTTGGGAGTCTCTATAAGGAGGAACACTGAAGCTTTCTTT.

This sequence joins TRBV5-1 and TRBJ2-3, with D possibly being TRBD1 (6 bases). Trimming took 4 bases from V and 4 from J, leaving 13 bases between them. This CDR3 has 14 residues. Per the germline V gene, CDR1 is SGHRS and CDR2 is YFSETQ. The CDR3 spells CASSSGAGADTQYF. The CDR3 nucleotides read TGCGCCAGCAGCAGTGGGGCAGGGGCAGATACGCAGTATTTT.

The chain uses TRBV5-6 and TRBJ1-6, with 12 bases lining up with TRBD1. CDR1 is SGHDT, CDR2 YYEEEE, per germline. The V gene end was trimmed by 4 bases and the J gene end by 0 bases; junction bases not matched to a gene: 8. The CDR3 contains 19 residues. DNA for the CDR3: TGTGCCAGCAGCCAAGACCGGGACAGGGGGCTCTCCTATAATTCACCCCTCCACTTT. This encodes CASSQDRDRGLSYNSPLHF.

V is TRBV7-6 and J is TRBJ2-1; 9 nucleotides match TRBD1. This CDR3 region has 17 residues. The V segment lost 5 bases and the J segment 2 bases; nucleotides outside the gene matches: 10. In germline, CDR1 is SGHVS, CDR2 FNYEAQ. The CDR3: CASSLGQGPTPYNEQFF. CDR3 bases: TGTGCCAGCAGCCTCGGACAGGGGCCCACTCCCTACAATGAGCAGTTCTTC.

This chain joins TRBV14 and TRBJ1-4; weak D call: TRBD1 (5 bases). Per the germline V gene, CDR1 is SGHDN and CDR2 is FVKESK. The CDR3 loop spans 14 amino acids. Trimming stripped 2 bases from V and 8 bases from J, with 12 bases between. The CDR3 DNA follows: TGTGCCAGCAGCCAAATGGCAGGGCGAGAAAAACTGTTTTTT. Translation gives CASSQMAGREKLFF.

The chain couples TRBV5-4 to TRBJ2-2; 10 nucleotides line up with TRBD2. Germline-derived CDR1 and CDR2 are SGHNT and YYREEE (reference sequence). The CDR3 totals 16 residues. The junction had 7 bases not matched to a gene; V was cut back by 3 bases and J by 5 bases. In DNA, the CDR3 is TGTGCCAGCAGCTCTTCCCCAGCGGGGGGGACCGGGGAGCTGTTTTTT. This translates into CASSSSPAGGTGELFF. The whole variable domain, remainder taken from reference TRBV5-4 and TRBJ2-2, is ETGVTQSPTHLIKTRGQQVTLRCSSQSGHNTVSWYQQALGQGPQFIFQYYREEENGRGNFPPRFSGLQFPNYSSELNVNALELDDSALYLCASSSSPAGGTGELFFGEGSRLTVL.

CDR3 coding DNA: TGTGCCAGCAGTGTGTTCGGACAGGGGACTGAGCCCCAGCATTTT. Amino acids: CASSVFGQGTEPQHF. This rearrangement joins TRBV2 to TRBJ1-5; 9 positions match TRBD1. After removal of 4 bases from V and 8 bases from J, the junction contained 9 bases not matched to a gene. Germline CDR1 SNHLY, CDR2 FYNNEI. The CDR3 runs to 15 residues.

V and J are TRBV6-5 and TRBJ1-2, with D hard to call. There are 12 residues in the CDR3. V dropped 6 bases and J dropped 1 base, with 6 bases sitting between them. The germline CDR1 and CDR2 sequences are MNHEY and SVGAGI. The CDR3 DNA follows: TGTGCCAGCAGGACAAGTAACTATGGCTACACCTTC. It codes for CASRTSNYGYTF.